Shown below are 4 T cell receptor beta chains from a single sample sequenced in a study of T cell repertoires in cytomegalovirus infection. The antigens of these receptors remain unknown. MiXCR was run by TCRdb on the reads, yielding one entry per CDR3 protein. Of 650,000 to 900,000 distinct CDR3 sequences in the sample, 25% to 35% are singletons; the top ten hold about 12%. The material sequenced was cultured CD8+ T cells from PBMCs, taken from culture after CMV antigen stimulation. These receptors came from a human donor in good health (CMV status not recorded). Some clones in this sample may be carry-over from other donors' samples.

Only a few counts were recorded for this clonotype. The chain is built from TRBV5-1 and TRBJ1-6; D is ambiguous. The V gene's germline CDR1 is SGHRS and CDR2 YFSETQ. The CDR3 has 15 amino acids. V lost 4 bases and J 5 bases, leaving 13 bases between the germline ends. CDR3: CASSPRTADNSPLHF. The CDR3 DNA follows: TGCGCCAGCAGCCCCAGGACGGCTGATAATTCACCCCTCCACTTT. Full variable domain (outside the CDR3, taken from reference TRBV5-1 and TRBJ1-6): KAGVTQTPRYLIKTRGQQVTLSCSPISGHRSVSWYQQTPGQGLQFLFEYFSETQRNKGNFPGRFSGRQFSNSRSEMNVSTLELGDSALYLCASSPRTADNSPLHFGNGTRLTVT.

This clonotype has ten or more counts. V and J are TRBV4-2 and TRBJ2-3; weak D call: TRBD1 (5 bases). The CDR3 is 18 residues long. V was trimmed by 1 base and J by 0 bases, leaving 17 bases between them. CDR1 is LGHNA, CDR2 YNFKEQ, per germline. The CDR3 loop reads CASSQGRDRAPSTDTQYF. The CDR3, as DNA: TGTGCCAGCAGCCAAGGCAGGGATCGTGCGCCTAGCACAGATACGCAGTATTTT.

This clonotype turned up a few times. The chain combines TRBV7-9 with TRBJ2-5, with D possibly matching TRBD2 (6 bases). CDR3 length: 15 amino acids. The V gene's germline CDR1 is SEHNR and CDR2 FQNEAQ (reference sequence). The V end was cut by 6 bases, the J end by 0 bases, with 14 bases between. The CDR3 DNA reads TGTGCCAGCAGTTCCCCGGCGGGGTACCAAGAGACCCAGTACTTC. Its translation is CASSSPAGYQETQYF.

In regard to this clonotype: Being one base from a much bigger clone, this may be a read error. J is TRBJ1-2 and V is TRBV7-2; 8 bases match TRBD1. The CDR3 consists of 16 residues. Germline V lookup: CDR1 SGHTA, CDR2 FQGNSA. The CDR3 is CASNLRGGQELYGYTF. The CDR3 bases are TGTGCCAGCAACTTAAGGGGGGGACAGGAGCTCTATGGCTACACCTTC.